Listed here is a single TCR beta chain. Its antigen remains unidentified. The data originate from a study of cytomegalovirus exposure and HLA in healthy donors. Background on the study: An earlier analysis identified 117 million unique TCR beta sequences in some 180 million T cells.

Both 60 Vbeta primers and 13 Jbeta primers went into the PCR. The method was immunoSEQ multiplex PCR; TCRdb's version includes in-frame clones alone and lacks a portion of them. Found here are 95,000 to 100,000 clones, under 85% of them singletons; the top ten hold 3.7%. The donors gave bone marrow, and they were healthy. Study results and limitations: A later analysis linked a missense variant in DCLRE1C to the trimming of TCR beta V and J genes.

The ends lost 3 bases at V and 4 bases at J; junction bases unmatched: 5. In germline, CDR1 is SQVTM, CDR2 ANQGSEA. The CDR3 covers 13 residues. The rearrangement links TRBV29-1 to TRBJ1-2; 7 nucleotides agree with TRBD1. The sequence came from a female donor in good health and CMV-seropositive. The sample consisted of PBMCs. CDR3 nucleotides: TGCAGCGTTGATAGGGGGCCGAGCTATGGCTACACCTTC. It is translated as CSVDRGPSYGYTF.